This T cell receptor (beta chain) emerged from a study of T-cell memory formation after mild COVID-19. Study overall: Each donor largely had its own TCR clusters. The study's findings and limits: Largely, contracting CD4+ clones fell within CM and EM, and contracting CD8+ clones within EMRA. Some clones that responded were present in memory (sampled pre-infection), which suggests cross-reactive memory joined.

Comment on this clonotype: Its specificity is not known. At one end, the junction sequence differs from germline, possibly due to a read error.

In germline, CDR1 is SGHRS, CDR2 YFSETQ. This CDR3 has 14 residues. Using its own MiXCR run on the 5' RACE reads, TCRdb lists one record per CDR3 protein. This table holds 150,000 to 200,000 distinct CDR3 sequences, 10% to 15% found once. Material for sequencing was PBMCs or a T cell subset sorted from them (not recorded which). The clonotype was recovered from a man younger than 35 who had mild COVID-19 (a few samples of this study predate the infection). Cell type and time point are not known. The J gene is TRBJ2-5, the V gene TRBV5-1, with 7 bases aligning to TRBD2. The CDR3 here is CAGSLGGSQETQYF. The DNA of the CDR3 is TGCGCCGGCAGCTTGGGGGGGTCCCAAGAGACCCAGTACTTC.